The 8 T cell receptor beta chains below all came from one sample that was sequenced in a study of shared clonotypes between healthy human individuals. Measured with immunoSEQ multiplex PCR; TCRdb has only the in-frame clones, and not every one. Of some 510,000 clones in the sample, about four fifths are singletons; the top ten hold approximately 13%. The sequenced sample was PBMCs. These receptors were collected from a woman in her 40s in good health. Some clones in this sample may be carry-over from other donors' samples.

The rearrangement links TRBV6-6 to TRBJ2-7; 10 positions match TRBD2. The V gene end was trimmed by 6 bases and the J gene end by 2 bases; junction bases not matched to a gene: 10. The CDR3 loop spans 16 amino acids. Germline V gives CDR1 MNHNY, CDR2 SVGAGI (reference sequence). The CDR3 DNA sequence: TGTGCCAGCAGACATGAGACTAGCGGGCTAACCTACGAGCAGTACTTC. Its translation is CASRHETSGLTYEQYF.

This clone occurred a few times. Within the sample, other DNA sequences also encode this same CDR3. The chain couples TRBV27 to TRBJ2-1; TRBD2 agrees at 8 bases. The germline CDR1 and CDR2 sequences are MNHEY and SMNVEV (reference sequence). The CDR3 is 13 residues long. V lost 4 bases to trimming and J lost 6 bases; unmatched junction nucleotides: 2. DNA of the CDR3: TGTGCCAGCAGTTCCCTAGCGGGCAATGAGCAGTTCTTC. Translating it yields CASSSLAGNEQFF.

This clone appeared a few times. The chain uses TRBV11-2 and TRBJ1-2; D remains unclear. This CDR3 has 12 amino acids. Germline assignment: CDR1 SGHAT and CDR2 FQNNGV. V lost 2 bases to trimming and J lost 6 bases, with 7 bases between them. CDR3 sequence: CASSLTMDGYTF. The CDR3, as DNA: TGTGCCAGCAGCTTAACTATGGATGGCTACACCTTC.

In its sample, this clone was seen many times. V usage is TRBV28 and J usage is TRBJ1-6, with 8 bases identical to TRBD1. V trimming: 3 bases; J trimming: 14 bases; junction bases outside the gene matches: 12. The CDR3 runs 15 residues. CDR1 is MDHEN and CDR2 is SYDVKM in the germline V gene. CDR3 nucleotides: TGTGCCAGCAGTTTCTGGACAGGGAGAATTCCGGCCCTCCACTTT. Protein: CASSFWTGRIPALHF.

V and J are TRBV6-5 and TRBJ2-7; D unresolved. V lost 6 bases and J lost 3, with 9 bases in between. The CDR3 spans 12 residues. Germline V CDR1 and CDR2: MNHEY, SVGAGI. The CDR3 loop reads CASRSPGYEQYF. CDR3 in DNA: TGTGCCAGCAGATCCCCGGGCTACGAGCAGTACTTC.

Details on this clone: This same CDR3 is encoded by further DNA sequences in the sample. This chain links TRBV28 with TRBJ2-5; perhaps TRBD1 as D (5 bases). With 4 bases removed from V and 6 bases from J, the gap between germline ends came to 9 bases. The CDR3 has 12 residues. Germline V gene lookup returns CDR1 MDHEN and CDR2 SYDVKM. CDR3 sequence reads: CASSSGLQTQYF. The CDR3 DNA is TGTGCCAGCAGTTCAGGGTTGCAGACCCAGTACTTC.

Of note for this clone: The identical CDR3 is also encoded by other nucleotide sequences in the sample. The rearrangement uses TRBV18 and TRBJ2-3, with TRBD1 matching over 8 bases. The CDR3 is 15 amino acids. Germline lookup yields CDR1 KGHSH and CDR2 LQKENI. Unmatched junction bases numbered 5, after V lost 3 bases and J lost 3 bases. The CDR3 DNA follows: TGTGCCAGCTCACCCCGACAGGGGACAACAGATACGCAGTATTTT. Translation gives CASSPRQGTTDTQYF.

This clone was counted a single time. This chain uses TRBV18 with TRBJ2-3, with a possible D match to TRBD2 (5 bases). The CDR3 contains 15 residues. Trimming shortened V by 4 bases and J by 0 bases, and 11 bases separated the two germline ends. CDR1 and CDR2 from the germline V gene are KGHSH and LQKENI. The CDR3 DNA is TGTGCCAGCTCACTGTATGGCGGGAGCACAGATACGCAGTATTTT. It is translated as CASSLYGGSTDTQYF.